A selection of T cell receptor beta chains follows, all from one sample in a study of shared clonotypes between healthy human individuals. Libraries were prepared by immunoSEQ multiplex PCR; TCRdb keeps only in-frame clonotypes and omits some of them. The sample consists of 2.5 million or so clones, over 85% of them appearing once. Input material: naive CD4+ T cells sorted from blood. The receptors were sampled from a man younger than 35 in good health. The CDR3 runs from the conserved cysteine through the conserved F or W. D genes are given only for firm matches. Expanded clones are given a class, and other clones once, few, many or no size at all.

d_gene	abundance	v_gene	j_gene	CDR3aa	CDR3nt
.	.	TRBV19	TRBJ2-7	CASSSYRGTYEQYF	TGTGCCAGTAGTAGTTACCGGGGGACCTACGAGCAGTACTTC
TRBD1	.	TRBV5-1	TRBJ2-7	CASSLAGQGLSEQYF	TGCGCCAGCAGCTTGGCGGGACAGGGCCTGTCCGAGCAGTACTTC
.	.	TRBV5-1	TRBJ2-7	CASSLSSAYEQYF	TGCGCCAGCAGCTTGAGCAGTGCCTACGAGCAGTACTTC
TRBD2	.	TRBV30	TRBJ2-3	CAWSLGSGSLFTDTQYF	TGTGCCTGGAGTCTCGGGAGCGGGAGCCTCTTCACAGATACGCAGTATTTT
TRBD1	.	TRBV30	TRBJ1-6	CACPGGRSYNSPLHF	TGTGCCTGCCCAGGGGGCCGCTCCTATAATTCACCCCTCCACTTT
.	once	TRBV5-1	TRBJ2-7	CASSLVGLSYEQYF	TGCGCCAGCAGCTTGGTGGGGCTCTCCTACGAGCAGTACTTC
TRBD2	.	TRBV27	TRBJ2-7	CASSLVSSGTTYEQYF	TGTGCCAGCAGTCTGGTTAGTAGCGGGACAACCTACGAGCAGTACTTC
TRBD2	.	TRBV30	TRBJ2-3	CAWSGSGRAKDTQYF	TGTGCCTGGAGTGGGAGCGGGAGGGCGAAAGATACGCAGTATTTT
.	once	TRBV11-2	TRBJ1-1	CASSLDQNTEAFF	TGTGCCAGCAGCTTAGATCAGAACACTGAAGCTTTCTTT
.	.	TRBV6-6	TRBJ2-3	CASSYDYTDTQYF	TGTGCCAGCAGTTACGACTACACAGATACGCAGTATTTT
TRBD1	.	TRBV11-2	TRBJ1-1	CASSEGRTGTEAFF	TGTGCCAGCAGCGAAGGGCGGACAGGTACTGAAGCTTTCTTT
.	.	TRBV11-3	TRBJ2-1	CASSLGAANNEQFF	TGTGCCAGCAGCTTAGGTGCCGCCAACAATGAGCAGTTCTTC
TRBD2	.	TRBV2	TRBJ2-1	CASRLAGGEFF	TGTGCCAGCAGGCTAGCGGGCGGCGAGTTCTTC
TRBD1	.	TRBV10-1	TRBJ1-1	CASSETGDLNTEAFF	TGCGCCAGCAGTGAGACAGGGGACCTAAACACTGAAGCTTTCTTT
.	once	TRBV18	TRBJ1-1	CASSPPGSHEAFF	TGTGCCAGCTCACCACCGGGCAGCCATGAAGCTTTCTTT
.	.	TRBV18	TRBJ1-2	CASSPPGGADYGYTF	TGTGCCAGCTCACCCCCGGGGGGCGCAGACTATGGCTACACCTTC
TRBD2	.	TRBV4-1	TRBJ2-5	CASSQEPLAGGGETQYF	TGCGCCAGCAGCCAAGAACCCTTAGCGGGGGGAGGGGAGACCCAGTACTTC
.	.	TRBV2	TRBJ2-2	CASSGPGNTGELFF	TGTGCCAGCAGTGGTCCGGGGAACACCGGGGAGCTGTTTTTT
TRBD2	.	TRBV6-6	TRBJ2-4	CASSPGTSGPQGIQYF	TGTGCCAGCAGTCCCGGGACTAGCGGCCCCCAAGGCATTCAGTACTTC
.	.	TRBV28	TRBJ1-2	CANRGGYGYTF	TGTGCAAACCGTGGGGGCTATGGCTACACCTTC
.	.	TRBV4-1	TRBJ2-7	CASSQAGDPPGYEQYF	TGCGCCAGCAGCCAAGCCGGGGACCCACCTGGTTACGAGCAGTACTTC
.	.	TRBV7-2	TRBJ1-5	CASSLVAGVGNQPQHF	TGTGCCAGCAGCTTAGTGGCGGGGGTAGGCAATCAGCCCCAGCATTTT
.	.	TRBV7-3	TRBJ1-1	CASSLNGGDLSEAFF	TGTGCCAGCAGCTTAAATGGAGGTGATCTAAGTGAAGCTTTCTTT
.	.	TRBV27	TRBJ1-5	CASNPGAGFRDQPQHF	TGTGCCAGCAACCCTGGGGCGGGGTTTAGAGATCAGCCCCAGCATTTT
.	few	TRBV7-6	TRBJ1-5	CASSLDVGPQHF	TGTGCCAGCAGCTTAGATGTCGGGCCCCAGCATTTT
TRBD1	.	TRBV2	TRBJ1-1	CASSEDRGSEAFF	TGTGCCAGCAGTGAAGACAGGGGGTCTGAAGCTTTCTTT
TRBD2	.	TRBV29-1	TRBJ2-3	CSVAGLAASTDTQYF	TGCAGCGTAGCGGGACTAGCGGCTAGCACAGATACGCAGTATTTT
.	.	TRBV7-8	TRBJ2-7	CASSLELGPHYEQYF	TGTGCCAGCAGCTTAGAATTGGGACCTCACTACGAGCAGTACTTC
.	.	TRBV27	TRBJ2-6	CASSLGGMSRSGANVLTF	TGTGCCAGCAGTTTAGGGGGGATGTCCCGCTCTGGGGCCAACGTCCTGACTTTC
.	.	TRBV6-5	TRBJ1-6	CASSYTRGNSPLHF	TGTGCCAGCAGTTACACGCGGGGAAATTCACCCCTCCACTTT
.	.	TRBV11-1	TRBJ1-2	CASSLFRGYGYTF	TGTGCCAGCAGCTTATTTCGGGGGTATGGCTACACCTTC
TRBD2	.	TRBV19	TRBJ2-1	CASSMGLAGNSAPYNEQFF	TGTGCCAGTAGTATGGGACTAGCGGGAAACAGTGCGCCCTACAATGAGCAGTTCTTC
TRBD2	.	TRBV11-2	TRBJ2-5	CASSLDLAGGPGETQYF	TGTGCCAGCAGCTTAGATCTAGCGGGGGGGCCGGGGGAGACCCAGTACTTC
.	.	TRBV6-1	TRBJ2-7	CASSGREQGREQYF	TGTGCCAGCAGTGGCCGGGAACAGGGCAGGGAGCAGTACTTC
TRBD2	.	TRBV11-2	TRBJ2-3	CASRRDRGAGGTDTQYF	TGTGCCAGCAGACGGGACAGAGGAGCGGGGGGTACAGATACGCAGTATTTT
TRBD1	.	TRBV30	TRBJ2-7	CAWALGTVSYEQYF	TGTGCCTGGGCCTTGGGGACAGTCTCCTACGAGCAGTACTTC
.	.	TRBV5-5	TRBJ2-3	CASSLARRDTQYF	TGTGCCAGCAGCTTGGCTCGTCGCGATACGCAGTATTTT
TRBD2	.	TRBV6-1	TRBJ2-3	CASSEGTSGGARDTQYF	TGTGCCAGCAGTGAGGGGACTAGCGGGGGGGCTAGAGATACGCAGTATTTT
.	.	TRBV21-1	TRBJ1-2	CASSKGDSLLPNYGYTF	TGTGCCAGCAGCAAAGGAGACAGTCTTTTACCTAACTATGGCTACACCTTC
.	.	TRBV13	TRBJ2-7	CASSFWGRSYEQYF	TGTGCCAGCAGCTTTTGGGGGCGCTCCTACGAGCAGTACTTC
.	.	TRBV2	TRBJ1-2	CASREDRANYGYTF	TGTGCCAGCAGGGAGGACAGAGCTAACTATGGCTACACCTTC
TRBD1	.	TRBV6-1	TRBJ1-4	CASNLDRIGEKLFF	TGTGCCAGCAACCTGGACAGGATCGGTGAAAAACTGTTTTTT
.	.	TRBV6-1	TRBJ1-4	CASSENGINEKLFF	TGTGCCAGCAGTGAGAACGGGATTAATGAAAAACTGTTTTTT